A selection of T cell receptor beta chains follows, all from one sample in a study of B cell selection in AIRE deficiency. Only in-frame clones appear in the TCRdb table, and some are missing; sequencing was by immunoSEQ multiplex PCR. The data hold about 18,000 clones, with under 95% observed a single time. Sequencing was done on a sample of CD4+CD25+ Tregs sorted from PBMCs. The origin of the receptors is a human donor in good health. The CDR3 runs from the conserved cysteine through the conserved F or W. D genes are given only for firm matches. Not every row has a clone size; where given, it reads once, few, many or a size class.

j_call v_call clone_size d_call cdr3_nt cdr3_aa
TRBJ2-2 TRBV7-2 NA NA TGTGCCAGCATCCCCGGTGGTAGGAGGACCGGGGAGCTGTTTTTT CASIPGGRRTGELFF
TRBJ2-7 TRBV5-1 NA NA TGCGCCAGCAGCTTGGGGGCAGGGGCCTCCTACGAGCAGTACTTC CASSLGAGASYEQYF
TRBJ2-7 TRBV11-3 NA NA TGTGCCAGCAGCTTAGGAGCAGGTCGCTACGAGCAGTACTTC CASSLGAGRYEQYF
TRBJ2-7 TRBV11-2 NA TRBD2 TGTGCCAGCAGCTTAAGGATGGCGGCGGGAGGGTCCTACGAGCAGTACTTC CASSLRMAAGGSYEQYF
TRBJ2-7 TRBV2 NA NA TGTGCCAGCAGAGGGATTTTGCCATCCTACGAGCAGTACTTC CASRGILPSYEQYF
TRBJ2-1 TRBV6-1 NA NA TGTGCCAGCGGGGACTACAATGAGCAGTTCTTC CASGDYNEQFF
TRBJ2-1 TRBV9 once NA TGTGCCAGCAGCGTACAGCCCAGCGGGTTATACAATGAGCAGTTCTTC CASSVQPSGLYNEQFF
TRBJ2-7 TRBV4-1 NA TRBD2 TGCGCCAGCAGCCGAGCCCCCGGACTAGCGGCCTACGAGCAGTACTTC CASSRAPGLAAYEQYF
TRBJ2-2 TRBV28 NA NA TGTGCCAGCAATGGCCCGAACACCGGGGAGCTGTTTTTT CASNGPNTGELFF
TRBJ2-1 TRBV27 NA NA TGTGCCAGCAGGAGACTTGACAGGTCATTGAGTGAGCAGTTCTTC CASRRLDRSLSEQFF
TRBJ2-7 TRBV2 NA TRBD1 TGTGCCAGCAGGGGACAGGGGCGCGAGCAGTACTTC CASRGQGREQYF
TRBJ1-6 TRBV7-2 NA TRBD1 TGTGCCAGCAGCTCCGGACAGGGGGTCTATTCACCCCTCCACTTT CASSSGQGVYSPLHF
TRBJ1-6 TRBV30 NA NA TGTGCCTGGAGTGCCCCGGGGGGGGGCAATGATTCACCCCTCCACTTT CAWSAPGGGNDSPLHF
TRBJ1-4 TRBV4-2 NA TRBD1 TGTGCCAGCAGCCACGATCGGTTGGACAGGGAAACTGAAAAACTGTTTTTT CASSHDRLDRETEKLFF
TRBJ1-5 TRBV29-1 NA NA TGCAGCCCTTTTGGTAGGGGCAATCAGCCCCAGCATTTT CSPFGRGNQPQHF
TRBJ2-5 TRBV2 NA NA TGTGCCAGCATCCTAGGGGGTACTCGGGGGGAGACCCAGTACTTC CASILGGTRGETQYF
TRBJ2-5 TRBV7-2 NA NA TGTGCCAGCAGCTTAAACGTGGAGACCCAGTACTTC CASSLNVETQYF
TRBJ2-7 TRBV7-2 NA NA TGTGCCAGCAGCTTCGGACCCAACGCAGGGGACGAGCAGTACTTC CASSFGPNAGDEQYF
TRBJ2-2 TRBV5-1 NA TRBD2 TGCGCCAGCAGCTTAATAGCGGGTCCGACCACCGGGGAGCTGTTTTTT CASSLIAGPTTGELFF
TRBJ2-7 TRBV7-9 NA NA TGTGCCAGCAGCTTAGTATTAACCCCGGGCGAGCAGTACTTC CASSLVLTPGEQYF
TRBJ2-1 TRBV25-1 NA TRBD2 TGTGCCAGCCTCGGACTAGCGGGAGTTCTTTCCTACAATGAGCAGTTCTTC CASLGLAGVLSYNEQFF
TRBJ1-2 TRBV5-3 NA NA TGTGCCAGAAAAGGACAGACCGACAGGCAGGGACGGGAAGGCTACACCTTC CARKGQTDRQGREGYTF
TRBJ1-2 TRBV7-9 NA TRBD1 TGTGCCAGCAGCTTAGCAGGGGGCTTAAAGGGCTACACCTTC CASSLAGGLKGYTF
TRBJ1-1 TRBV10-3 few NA TGTGCCATCAGTGAGTCTGGTGCTGGAGGCTTGAACACTGAAGCTTTCTTT CAISESGAGGLNTEAFF
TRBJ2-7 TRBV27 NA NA TGTGCCAGCAGTTTAACGGCCTCCTCCTCCTACGAGCAGTACTTC CASSLTASSSYEQYF
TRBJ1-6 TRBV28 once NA TGTGCCAGCAGAGGGTATAATTCACCCCTCCACTTT CASRGYNSPLHF
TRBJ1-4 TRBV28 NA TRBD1 TGTGCCAGCAGTCGACAGGGGGCAGGTGAAAAACTGTTTTTT CASSRQGAGEKLFF
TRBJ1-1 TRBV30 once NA TGTGCCTGGCGCCGACCAGTGGGAGCTTTCTTT CAWRRPVGAFF
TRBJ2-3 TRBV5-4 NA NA TGTGCCAGCAGCTTGCGACAGACCACAGATACGCAGTATTTT CASSLRQTTDTQYF
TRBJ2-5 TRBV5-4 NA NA TGTGCCAGCAGCTTGGGTTGGTCCAAAGAGACCCAGTACTTC CASSLGWSKETQYF
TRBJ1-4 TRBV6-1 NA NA TGTGCCAGCAGACTGAGGGTGACTAATGAAAAACTGTTTTTT CASRLRVTNEKLFF
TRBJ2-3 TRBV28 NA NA TGTGCCAGCAGTGAGAGGTCCACAGATACGCAGTATTTT CASSERSTDTQYF
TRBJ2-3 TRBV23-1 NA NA TGCGCCAGCAGTCAATCTAACACAGATACGCAGTATTTT CASSQSNTDTQYF